These 25 T cell receptor beta chains were all obtained from the same sample, sequenced in a study of monozygotic twins with cystic fibrosis (dated by TCRdb to the early 2020s). Library generation was performed with the immunoSEQ multiplex PCR assay. TCRdb limited this immuneACCESS table to in-frame rearrangements with V and J called. A share of clones is missing; checked studies link under half to unresolved V genes, and the rest is unexplained. Across this sample there are around 34,000 clones, with 80% to 95% seen only once. The ten largest make up approximately 0.88% of the sample. The source material was blood. These receptors all come from a girl aged 2-10 years with cystic fibrosis.

The chain combines TRBV6-1 with TRBJ1-6; D is unresolved. The CDR3 consists of 17 residues. CDR1 is MNHNS and CDR2 is SASEGT in the germline V gene. Deletions cut 2 bases from V and 0 bases from J, with 11 bases between. The CDR3 DNA sequence: TGTGCCAGCAGTGAATATAGCGCCAGCTCCTATAATTCACCCCTCCACTTT. Protein product: CASSEYSASSYNSPLHF.

CDR3 protein: CASGPGVAGIKPTNEKLFF. The CDR3 region has the DNA TGTGCTAGTGGCCCTGGAGTGGCAGGGATAAAGCCTACTAATGAAAAACTGTTTTTT. The chain is built from TRBV12-5 and TRBJ1-4; a possible D gene is TRBD1 (5 bases). V lost 6 bases and J 2 bases, leaving 25 bases between the germline ends. CDR3 length: 19 amino acids. The germline V gene has CDR1 LGHNT and CDR2 FRNRAP.

CDR3 in amino acids: CASSLRSGAYNEQFF. The CDR3 nucleotides read TGTGCCAGCAGTTTACGTAGCGGGGCGTACAATGAGCAGTTCTTC. This chain links TRBV27 with TRBJ2-1, with 8 bases aligning to TRBD2. The ends lost 2 bases at V and 4 bases at J; junction bases unmatched: 4. Germline V lookup: CDR1 MNHEY, CDR2 SMNVEV (reference sequence). The CDR3 sequence is 15 residues long.

The chain has TRBV9 and TRBJ1-2; 7 bases are a match to TRBD1. The V and J ends lost 3 bases and 1 base, in that order; junction bases with no gene match: 6. Germline assignment: CDR1 SGDLS and CDR2 YYNGEE. The CDR3 has 15 amino acids. CDR3 sequence reads: CASSAGTANNYGYTF. CDR3 nucleotide sequence: TGTGCCAGCAGCGCCGGGACAGCAAATAACTATGGCTACACCTTC. The variable domain in full, completed from reference TRBV9 and TRBJ1-2, reads DSGVTQTPKHLITATGQRVTLRCSPRSGDLSVYWYQQSLDQGLQFLIQYYNGEERAKGNILERFSAQQFPDLHSELNLSSLELGDSALYFCASSAGTANNYGYTFGSGTRLTVV.

The chain recombines TRBV7-9 with TRBJ1-1, with TRBD1 matching over 9 bases. The CDR3 is 17 amino acids. Germline CDR1 is SEHNR and CDR2 is FQNEAQ (reference sequence). The trim removed 5 bases at V and 1 base at J, leaving 11 bases unmatched. The CDR3 loop is CASSTRQGGNPNTEAFF. The CDR3 nucleotides read TGTGCCAGCAGCACCCGACAGGGGGGAAACCCGAACACTGAAGCTTTCTTT.

The chain is built from TRBV29-1 and TRBJ1-2, with 8 bases that match TRBD1. Per the germline V gene, CDR1 is SQVTM and CDR2 is ANQGSEA. The CDR3 covers 14 residues. The V gene end was trimmed by 6 bases and the J gene end by 4 bases; junction bases not matched to a gene: 10. The CDR3 region has the DNA TGCAGCGTATCGCAGGGCAGGGGGCCCTATGGCTACACCTTC. Translated: CSVSQGRGPYGYTF. Complete variable domain (other parts from reference TRBV29-1 and TRBJ1-2): SAVISQKPSRDICQRGTSLTIQCQVDSQVTMMFWYRQQPGQSLTLIATANQGSEATYESGFVIDKFPISRPNLTFSTLTVSNMSPEDSSIYLCSVSQGRGPYGYTFGSGTRLTVV.

This chain connects TRBV6-5 to TRBJ1-2; D unresolved. V was shortened by 3 bases and J by 4 bases, with 12 bases between the two germline ends. Per the germline V gene, CDR1 is MNHEY and CDR2 is SVGAGI. The CDR3 consists of 14 residues. The CDR3, as DNA: TGTGCCAGCAGTTATGGTGGGTCATTCTATGGCTACACCTTC. Protein sequence: CASSYGGSFYGYTF.

The chain uses TRBV7-9 and TRBJ1-1; D ambiguous. CDR3 length: 14 residues. Germline V gene data show CDR1 as SEHNR and CDR2 as FQNEAQ (reference sequence). V was shortened by 4 bases and J by 9 bases, with 18 bases between the two germline ends. The CDR3 is CASSSQTRFSQAFF. CDR3 nucleotide sequence: TGTGCCAGCAGCTCCCAAACGAGGTTCAGCCAAGCTTTCTTT.

The chain is built from TRBV4-1 and TRBJ2-1; 9 bases are shared with TRBD2. CDR1 is MGHRA and CDR2 is YSYEKL in the germline V gene. The CDR3 covers 15 residues. With V trimmed by 4 bases and J by 3 bases, 4 bases remained unmatched. The CDR3: CASSPIAGDYNEQFF. The CDR3 coding sequence is TGCGCCAGCAGCCCTATAGCGGGGGACTACAATGAGCAGTTCTTC.

The chain is built from TRBV5-4 and TRBJ1-1, with D maybe TRBD1 (5 bases). The CDR3 spans 14 residues. Germline V lookup: CDR1 SGHNT, CDR2 YYREEE (reference sequence). The ends were cut back, 5 bases at V and 1 base at J, with 12 bases in the middle. CDR3 nucleotides: TGTGCCAGCAGGAGTTGGGGCAGGAACACTGAAGCTTTCTTT. This translates into CASRSWGRNTEAFF.

The chain combines TRBV4-2 with TRBJ2-5; 10 nucleotides line up with TRBD2. The CDR3 covers 16 residues. V trimming: 1 base; J trimming: 2 bases; junction bases outside the gene matches: 4. The V gene's germline CDR1 is LGHNA and CDR2 YNFKEQ. CDR3 sequence reads: CASSQGGSGGQETQYF. Written as DNA, the CDR3 is TGTGCCAGCAGCCAAGGTGGTAGCGGGGGGCAAGAGACCCAGTACTTC.

The chain joins TRBV13 to TRBJ2-1, with a possible D match to TRBD2 (6 bases). V lost 6 bases and J lost 5, with 14 bases in between. This CDR3 is built from 14 residues. CDR1 and CDR2 (germline): PRHDT, FYEKMQ (reference sequence). CDR3: CASRHHGGHNEQFF. CDR3 nucleotides: TGTGCCAGCAGACACCACGGAGGGCACAATGAGCAGTTCTTC. The full variable domain, with the rest looked up from reference TRBV13 and TRBJ2-1, is AAGVIQSPRHLIKEKRETATLKCYPIPRHDTVYWYQQGPGQDPQFLISFYEKMQSDKGSIPDRFSAQQFSDYHSELNMSSLELGDSALYFCASRHHGGHNEQFFGPGTRLTVL.

The chain employs TRBV7-2 and TRBJ1-1; D is perhaps TRBD1 (6 bases). Trimming stripped 5 bases from V and 0 bases from J, with 13 bases between. Germline CDR1 SGHTA, CDR2 FQGNSA. CDR3 length equals 15 residues. CDR3 sequence reads: CASSPGTNMNTEAFF. As DNA, the CDR3 is TGTGCCAGCAGCCCCGGGACAAACATGAACACTGAAGCTTTCTTT.

The CDR3 is CSVAGLAGETQYF. The CDR3 nucleotides read TGCAGCGTTGCAGGGCTAGCCGGGGAGACCCAGTACTTC. V gene TRBV29-1 combines with J gene TRBJ2-5; the D call may be TRBD1 or TRBD2 (5 bases each). V lost 4 bases, J lost 5 bases, and 14 bases lay in between. The CDR3 consists of 13 residues. In germline, CDR1 is SQVTM, CDR2 ANQGSEA.

CDR3 sequence reads: CASSFGGHPYNEQFF. The CDR3 nucleotides are TGCGCCAGCAGCTTTGGAGGGCACCCCTACAATGAGCAGTTCTTC. V usage is TRBV5-1 and J usage is TRBJ2-1, with D perhaps matching TRBD2 (6 bases). V was shortened by 2 bases and J by 2 bases, with 11 bases between the two germline ends. The length of the CDR3 is 15 residues. Germline assignment: CDR1 SGHRS and CDR2 YFSETQ.

J is TRBJ1-5 and V is TRBV19; possibly TRBD1 for D (5 bases). Germline values: CDR1 LNHDA, CDR2 SQIVND (reference sequence). V was trimmed by 4 bases and J by 5 bases, leaving 18 bases between them. This CDR3 is 16 amino acids long. The CDR3 DNA follows: TGTGCCAGTAGTACCTACACAGGCATGATGGATCAGCCCCAGCATTTT. Translating gives CASSTYTGMMDQPQHF.

V usage is TRBV4-2 and J usage is TRBJ2-7; perhaps TRBD2 as D (5 bases). The germline V gene has CDR1 LGHNA and CDR2 YNFKEQ. The CDR3 is 15 residues long. The V end lost 1 base, the J end lost 2 bases, and 12 bases lay between the germline ends. In DNA form, the CDR3 reads TGTGCCAGCAGCCAAGGCGCGGGCGAAGCCTACGAGCAGTACTTC. It specifies CASSQGAGEAYEQYF.

This clone has more than one count but fewer than ten. This chain joins TRBV2 and TRBJ2-2; 8 positions match TRBD1. V dropped 3 bases and J dropped 6; count of bases not matched to a gene: 0. Germline loops: CDR1 SNHLY, CDR2 FYNNEI. The CDR3 length is 13 residues. The CDR3: CASSEDRAGELFF. The CDR3 nucleotides are TGTGCCAGCAGTGAGGACAGGGCCGGGGAGCTGTTTTTT. Using reference TRBV2 and TRBJ2-2 for the parts outside the CDR3, the full variable domain is EPEVTQTPSHQVTQMGQEVILRCVPISNHLYFYWYRQILGQKVEFLVSFYNNEISEKSEIFDDQFSVERPDGSNFTLKIRSTKLEDSAMYFCASSEDRAGELFFGEGSRLTVL.

This chain uses TRBV4-1 with TRBJ2-7; TRBD1 is a possible D gene (5 bases). Germline assignment: CDR1 MGHRA and CDR2 YSYEKL. V was pared by 4 bases and J by 3 bases, with 10 bases between. The CDR3 is 13 amino acids. CDR3 protein: CASSPERGYEQYF. CDR3 nucleotides: TGCGCCAGCAGCCCTGAAAGGGGCTACGAGCAGTACTTC.

The rearrangement links TRBV6-6 to TRBJ1-2; the match to TRBD1 covers 7 bases. The CDR3 runs to 13 residues. Germline V lookup: CDR1 MNHNY, CDR2 SVGAGI (reference sequence). V shed 9 bases, J shed 5 bases, and the junction held 9 bases outside the gene matches. The CDR3 spells CASSTGNEYGYTF. The CDR3 nucleotides are TGTGCCAGTTCGACAGGGAACGAATATGGCTACACCTTC.

The V call is TRBV30, the J call TRBJ2-3; D is ambiguous. Per the germline V gene, CDR1 is GTSNPN and CDR2 is SVGIG (reference sequence). The CDR3 runs 13 residues. The germline V and J ends were trimmed by 0 bases and 6 bases, with 10 bases remaining between them. CDR3 protein: CAWSVRRADTQYF. In DNA, the CDR3 is TGTGCCTGGAGTGTACGCCGTGCGGATACGCAGTATTTT.

This rearrangement joins TRBV9 to TRBJ1-1; D may be TRBD1 (5 bases). This CDR3 region has 17 residues. The ends were cut back, 3 bases at V and 1 base at J, with 19 bases in the middle. The germline V gene has CDR1 SGDLS and CDR2 YYNGEE. The CDR3 DNA is TGTGCCAGCAGCGCAGACTACGGGAGGGGAGAGAACACTGAAGCTTTCTTT. It codes for CASSADYGRGENTEAFF.

This rearrangement joins TRBV29-1 to TRBJ2-5; 8 nucleotides align to TRBD1. This CDR3 comprises 14 residues. Germline CDR1 and CDR2: SQVTM and ANQGSEA. V lost 3 bases to trimming and J lost 6 bases; unmatched junction nucleotides: 9. Written as DNA, the CDR3 is TGCAGCGTTGACCAGGCAGGGGGCAGGAAGACCCAGTACTTC. It is translated as CSVDQAGGRKTQYF.

This rearrangement joins TRBV18 to TRBJ1-4, with D uncertain. Germline loops: CDR1 KGHSH, CDR2 LQKENI. This CDR3 has 11 amino acids. The germline V and J ends were trimmed by 6 bases and 6 bases, with 5 bases remaining between them. In nucleotides, the CDR3 is TGTGCCAGCTCTCCGGATGAAAAACTGTTTTTT. Translated, it gives CASSPDEKLFF.

The chain employs TRBV9 and TRBJ2-7, with TRBD2 identical over 7 bases. CDR3 length: 14 amino acids. J was trimmed by 6 bases and V by 3 bases; bases with no gene match: 9. Germline assignment: CDR1 SGDLS and CDR2 YYNGEE. CDR3 sequence reads: CASSAYSGEGEQYF. DNA of the CDR3: TGTGCCAGCAGCGCTTACTCGGGGGAGGGCGAGCAGTACTTC.